A selection of T cell receptor beta chains follows, all from one sample in a study of blood T cell repertoires in COVID-19. Sequencing used immunoSEQ multiplex PCR; TCRdb keeps in-frame clones, though not all of them. The top ten hold 1.5% to 2% of the sample, which has 300,000 to 350,000 clones, roughly 88% seen once. Sequencing was performed on peripheral blood. These receptor sequences come from a woman in her twenties or thirties with COVID-19, enrolled during active disease. The CDR3 runs from the conserved cysteine through the conserved F or W. A D gene is named only where the DNA matches it firmly. Clone sizes are given selectively: once, few, many, or a class where the clone is expanded.

cdr3_nt | cdr3_aa | j_call | v_call | d_call | clone_size
TGTGCCAGCAGCGCTAGCGGGGCGTACACAGATACGCAGTATTTT | CASSASGAYTDTQYF | TRBJ2-3 | TRBV9 | TRBD2 | once
TGCAGCGTCCCCTTCCGGGGGAGAAGCACAGATACGCAGTATTTT | CSVPFRGRSTDTQYF | TRBJ2-3 | TRBV29-1 | NA | NA
TGTGCCTGGAGAGGAATCTCAGTGAGGAAAGGCTACACCTTC | CAWRGISVRKGYTF | TRBJ1-2 | TRBV30 | NA | once
TGTGCCAGCAGAAATTCTAGCGGTTCCATCGGGGAGCTGTTTTTT | CASRNSSGSIGELFF | TRBJ2-2 | TRBV2 | TRBD2 | NA
TGTGCCAGCAGCGTAGCCGGGGGGTATGAGCAGTTCTTC | CASSVAGGYEQFF | TRBJ2-1 | TRBV9 | TRBD2 | once
TGTGCCAGCCTCTCAACAGGGGCCTACTTC | CASLSTGAYF | TRBJ2-5 | TRBV2 | TRBD1 | NA
TGTGCCAGCAGTGACCCCGGGACAGGGCGAGAAAAACTGTTTTTT | CASSDPGTGREKLFF | TRBJ1-4 | TRBV25-1 | TRBD1 | once
TGTGCCAGCAGTTTAGATCAGGGTTCAAAACTGTTTTTT | CASSLDQGSKLFF | TRBJ1-4 | TRBV12-3/TRBV12-4 | NA | NA
TGTGCCAGCAGTGAAGGGACAGGGGGCGATACGCAGTATTTT | CASSEGTGGDTQYF | TRBJ2-3 | TRBV6-1 | TRBD1 | NA
TGTGCCAGCAGTGAAGAGACAGGGGGTCTATCACCCCTCCACTTT | CASSEETGGLSPLHF | TRBJ1-6 | TRBV6-1 | TRBD1 | NA
TGCGCCAGCAGCTTGGCCCTACCTGGGGCCAACGTCCTGACTTTC | CASSLALPGANVLTF | TRBJ2-6 | TRBV5-1 | NA | NA
TGTGCCAGCAGTTTATTGAGGGAGTCTACATCTGGGGCCAACGTCCTGACTTTC | CASSLLRESTSGANVLTF | TRBJ2-6 | TRBV27 | NA | NA
TGTGCCAGTAGTATAACCCCGGGATCCTGGGACAGCCTGAACACTGAAGCTTTCTTT | CASSITPGSWDSLNTEAFF | TRBJ1-1 | TRBV19 | TRBD1 | few
TGTGCCAGCAGCCCGCGGGCCGTGGGAGATACGCAGTATTTT | CASSPRAVGDTQYF | TRBJ2-3 | TRBV7-9 | NA | NA
TGTGCCAGCCGCTCGACAGGCACCATTAACACTGAAGCTTTCTTT | CASRSTGTINTEAFF | TRBJ1-1 | TRBV6-5 | NA | NA
TGTGCCAGCAGCTTGACGACATCTGAAGCTTTCTTT | CASSLTTSEAFF | TRBJ1-1 | TRBV7-9 | NA | few
TGTGCCAGCAGGCTACCGGGACAGGGAAACGAGCAGTACTTC | CASRLPGQGNEQYF | TRBJ2-7 | TRBV11-2 | TRBD1 | NA
TGTGCCACCAGTACTAAGGGGGCCTATGGCTACACCTTC | CATSTKGAYGYTF | TRBJ1-2 | TRBV24-1 | TRBD1 | NA
TGTGCCAGCAGCTTGAGACAGGCGCTCGGGGAGCTGTTTTTT | CASSLRQALGELFF | TRBJ2-2 | TRBV7-9 | NA | NA
TGCGCCAGCAGCCAAGAATTTACAACTAACTATGGCTACACCTTC | CASSQEFTTNYGYTF | TRBJ1-2 | TRBV4-1 | NA | few
TGTGCCAGCAGCCAAGATAAGGGGGTAGCGGGTGGAGAGACCCAGTACTTC | CASSQDKGVAGGETQYF | TRBJ2-5 | TRBV4-2 | NA | NA
TGTGCCAGCTCCCGACAGGGTTCCTACGAGCAGTACTTC | CASSRQGSYEQYF | TRBJ2-7 | TRBV18 | TRBD1 | few
TGCAGCGTGCAACAGGGGAGCTATGGCTACACCTTC | CSVQQGSYGYTF | TRBJ1-2 | TRBV29-1 | TRBD1 | few
TGCGCCAGCAGGCAGGGGGATACGCAGTATTTT | CASRQGDTQYF | TRBJ2-3 | TRBV4-1 | NA | NA
TGTGCCAGCAGCCAATCTACGACAGCCGTTCCCGGCTACACCTTC | CASSQSTTAVPGYTF | TRBJ1-2 | TRBV16 | NA | NA
TGTGCCAGCAGCTTGTGGGACACGCGGGAGACCCAGTACTTC | CASSLWDTRETQYF | TRBJ2-5 | TRBV11-3 | NA | NA
TGTGCCAGTAGATTGGGGGGGTTCACCGGGGAGCTGTTTTTT | CASRLGGFTGELFF | TRBJ2-2 | TRBV19 | TRBD2 | NA
TGTGCCAGCAGCGTCTCACTAGGAAACACCGGGGAGCTGTTTTTT | CASSVSLGNTGELFF | TRBJ2-2 | TRBV9 | NA | NA
TGTGCCAGCAGCCAAGATTATGGAGACCCCCGGTATTTT | CASSQDYGDPRYF | TRBJ2-3 | TRBV4-2 | NA | NA
TGTGCCACCAGTGTTCAGAGGGACACCGGGGAGCTGTTTTTT | CATSVQRDTGELFF | TRBJ2-2 | TRBV24-1 | NA | NA
TGCGCCAGCAGCCAAGATGGGGGACAGGGGAGCTCCTACAATGAGCAGTTCTTC | CASSQDGGQGSSYNEQFF | TRBJ2-1 | TRBV4-1 | TRBD1 | NA
TGTGCCAGCAGCGTAGGAGGGCAGAAAAACACCATATATTTT | CASSVGGQKNTIYF | TRBJ1-3 | TRBV9 | NA | NA
TGCGCCAGCAGCCCCCGACAGGGGGGAAGAAACACTGAAGCTTTCTTT | CASSPRQGGRNTEAFF | TRBJ1-1 | TRBV5-1 | TRBD1 | NA
TGTGCCAGCAGCTTACCCGGGACAGGGTGGGGGAGGACTGAAGCTTTCTTT | CASSLPGTGWGRTEAFF | TRBJ1-1 | TRBV7-2 | TRBD1 | NA
TGTGCCAGCTCACTCGAGACAGGGGCTATCTATGGCTACACCTTC | CASSLETGAIYGYTF | TRBJ1-2 | TRBV18 | TRBD1 | NA
TGTGCCAGCAGTGCCGGGACTAACTATGGCTACACCTTC | CASSAGTNYGYTF | TRBJ1-2 | TRBV2 | NA | NA
TGTGCCAGCAGCGTAGCGTCAGGTCAGGCCGGGGAGCTGTTTTTT | CASSVASGQAGELFF | TRBJ2-2 | TRBV9 | NA | NA
TGTGCCAGTAGTGGCCTGCTGACAGGGGGGGCTGAAGCTTTCTTT | CASSGLLTGGAEAFF | TRBJ1-1 | TRBV19 | TRBD1 | NA
TGCGCCAGCAGCCAGTATACAGGAGCACCTAACTATGGCTACACCTTC | CASSQYTGAPNYGYTF | TRBJ1-2 | TRBV4-1 | NA | NA
TGTGCCAGCAGTTTAGAGGGGGCATACATTCAGTACTTC | CASSLEGAYIQYF | TRBJ2-4 | TRBV12-3/TRBV12-4 | TRBD1 | NA
TGTGCCAGCTCACCAGGGGGGGGCCCCTCCTATGGCTACACCTTC | CASSPGGGPSYGYTF | TRBJ1-2 | TRBV18 | NA | NA
TGCGCCAGCAGCCGCGGGGGGCCATTTACGGAAATTACTAACTATGGCTACACCTTC | CASSRGGPFTEITNYGYTF | TRBJ1-2 | TRBV5-1 | NA | NA
TGTGCCAGCAGCCTTGACAGGGGCACAGATACGCAGTATTTT | CASSLDRGTDTQYF | TRBJ2-3 | TRBV9 | TRBD1 | NA
TGTGCCAGCAGATCGGGACTAGCGGGGGGATACAATGAGCAGTTCTTC | CASRSGLAGGYNEQFF | TRBJ2-1 | TRBV27 | TRBD2 | NA
TGTGCCAGCAGTGGGGGACAGGGCCTTATCGGGGAGCTGTTTTTT | CASSGGQGLIGELFF | TRBJ2-2 | TRBV2 | TRBD1 | NA
TGCGCCAGCAGTCAACTCGGGGGAAGCTCCTACAATGAGCAGTTCTTC | CASSQLGGSSYNEQFF | TRBJ2-1 | TRBV23-1 | NA | NA
TGTGCCACCGGACAGGGCGCGTATGGCTACACCTTC | CATGQGAYGYTF | TRBJ1-2 | TRBV2 | TRBD1 | NA
TGTGCCTGGAGCCGGGGACAGGGGAACACCGGGGAGCTGTTTTTT | CAWSRGQGNTGELFF | TRBJ2-2 | TRBV30 | TRBD1 | NA
TGTGCCAGCAGTCCAGGACAGGGTTCGCATGGCTACACCTTC | CASSPGQGSHGYTF | TRBJ1-2 | TRBV11-2 | TRBD1 | few
TGTGCCAGCTCAGTCCTCCCGAGGGGAGGGTCAGAGACCCAGTACTTC | CASSVLPRGGSETQYF | TRBJ2-5 | TRBV18 | TRBD2 | NA
TGTGCCAGCAGACTAGCGGGTACGGACACAGATACGCAGTATTTT | CASRLAGTDTDTQYF | TRBJ2-3 | TRBV2 | TRBD2 | NA
TGTGCCAGCAGCTTTCCCCCGGGTCTAGGATCAGATACGCAGTATTTT | CASSFPPGLGSDTQYF | TRBJ2-3 | TRBV7-9 | NA | NA
TGTGCCAGTAGACCGACAGTATATAATTCACCCCTCCACTTT | CASRPTVYNSPLHF | TRBJ1-6 | TRBV19 | NA | many
TGCGCCAGCAGCCTAGACAGGAACACTGAAGCTTTCTTT | CASSLDRNTEAFF | TRBJ1-1 | TRBV4-3 | NA | few
TGTGCCAGTAGTATAGGAGACAGCCAGCCTTATGGCTACACCTTC | CASSIGDSQPYGYTF | TRBJ1-2 | TRBV19 | NA | NA
TGTGCCAGCAGTCTTATCTACAGATATAGCAATCAGCCCCAGCATTTT | CASSLIYRYSNQPQHF | TRBJ1-5 | TRBV28 | NA | NA
TGTGCCAGCAGCTTAGATCAGGATTCACCCCTCCACTTT | CASSLDQDSPLHF | TRBJ1-6 | TRBV11-3 | NA | NA
TGCGCCAGCAGTGGGACAGTGACAGATACGCAGTATTTT | CASSGTVTDTQYF | TRBJ2-3 | TRBV4-1 | TRBD1 | NA
TGTGCCAGCAGCCAGAGGACAGGGGAAAACACCATATATTTT | CASSQRTGENTIYF | TRBJ1-3 | TRBV4-2 | TRBD1 | NA